Each of the 25 T cell receptor beta chains below was sequenced from the same sample in a study of shared clonotypes between healthy human individuals. Clones were read by immunoSEQ multiplex PCR, and TCRdb kept only the in-frame ones, dropping some. The sample includes 2.5 million or so clones, approximately 90% seen only once; the top ten take over 0.12%. The sequencing input was naive CD4+ T cells sorted from blood. Specified subset: CD45RA+ positively selected. The receptors here all came from a man younger than 35 in good health.

With regard to this clone: Other nucleotide sequences in the sample specify the same CDR3. The chain uses TRBV9 and TRBJ2-2; D call uncertain. The V end lost 1 base, the J end lost 0 bases, and 7 bases lay between the germline ends. This CDR3 has 15 amino acids. CDR1 SGDLS and CDR2 YYNGEE come from the germline V gene. For the CDR3, the DNA is TGTGCCAGCAGCGTAACTTCAGCGAACACCGGGGAGCTGTTTTTT. It encodes CASSVTSANTGELFF.

The chain uses TRBV21-1 and TRBJ1-5. TRBV21-1 is given as a pseudogene. The CDR3 covers 19 residues. The CDR3 DNA follows: TGTGCCAGCAGGCCTAGGGGGGGCACGGGCGAGAGTAGCAATCAGCCCCAGCATTTT. This codes for CASRPRGGTGESSNQPQHF.

The chain uses TRBV7-9 and TRBJ2-5; 10 bases line up with TRBD1. Germline V CDR1 and CDR2: SEHNR, FQNEAQ (reference sequence). CDR3 length equals 16 residues. The trim removed 1 base at V and 2 bases at J, leaving 4 bases unmatched. CDR3 protein: CASSLESGQGQETQYF. The CDR3 DNA reads TGTGCCAGCAGCTTAGAGTCGGGACAGGGGCAAGAGACCCAGTACTTC.

This chain uses TRBV2 with TRBJ1-6, with TRBD1 identical over 7 bases. The V gene's germline CDR1 is SNHLY and CDR2 FYNNEI. The ends lost 8 bases at V and 0 bases at J; junction bases unmatched: 7. CDR3 length: 16 amino acids. CDR3 sequence (DNA): TGTGCCAGCTGTCGGGACAGTAGCTCCTATAATTCACCCCTCCACTTT. It is translated as CASCRDSSSYNSPLHF.

V and J are TRBV5-1 and TRBJ1-1; no clear D. Trimming took 3 bases from V and 0 from J, leaving 9 bases between them. In germline, CDR1 is SGHRS, CDR2 YFSETQ. The CDR3 is 14 residues long. This CDR3 reads CASSSDGLNTEAFF. In DNA form, the CDR3 reads TGCGCCAGCAGCTCGGACGGATTGAACACTGAAGCTTTCTTT.

This chain uses TRBV5-1 with TRBJ2-2; D might be TRBD2 (6 bases). This CDR3 spans 16 amino acids. The V gene lost 2 bases and the J gene lost 4 bases, with 15 bases spanning the gap. Germline CDR1 is SGHRS and CDR2 is YFSETQ. Here the CDR3 DNA reads TGCGCCAGCAGCTTCACGCCGGGAGACGGCACCGGGGAGCTGTTTTTT. It is translated as CASSFTPGDGTGELFF.

This sequence joins TRBV15 and TRBJ2-2, with unresolved D. The CDR3 sequence is 15 residues long. Germline values: CDR1 LNHNV, CDR2 YYDKDF (reference sequence). Deletions cut 1 base from V and 3 bases from J, with 9 bases between. The DNA for the CDR3 is TGTGCCACCAGCAGAGGCCAGAGAGACACCGGGGAGCTGTTTTTT. Translating it yields CATSRGQRDTGELFF.

The J gene is TRBJ2-2, the V gene TRBV9; TRBD2 matches at 7 bases. The CDR3 sequence is 16 residues long. Trimming took 4 bases from V and 3 from J; bases not matched to a gene: 9. Germline CDR1 and CDR2: SGDLS and YYNGEE. The DNA for the CDR3 is TGTGCCAGCAGCTCCTCGGGTAGCGGGTACACCGGGGAGCTGTTTTTT. This translates into CASSSSGSGYTGELFF.

The genes are TRBV30 and TRBJ2-5; D possibly corresponds to TRBD1 (6 bases). Germline V CDR1 and CDR2: GTSNPN, SVGIG (reference sequence). Trimming took off 5 bases at V and 5 bases at J, with 15 bases between the two ends. This CDR3 comprises 13 residues. The DNA for the CDR3 is TGTGCCTGGTCGCTGTGGGGGCCGGAGACCCAGTACTTC. Amino acids: CAWSLWGPETQYF.

As to this clone: Different DNA sequences within this sample yield the same CDR3. The chain links TRBV11-2 to TRBJ1-4; D may be TRBD1 (6 bases). CDR3 size: 15 residues. With 2 bases removed from V and 2 bases from J, the gap between germline ends came to 9 bases. Germline CDR1 SGHAT, CDR2 FQNNGV. The CDR3 sequence: CASSLPGATNEKLFF. CDR3 in DNA: TGTGCCAGCAGCTTACCAGGGGCCACTAATGAAAAACTGTTTTTT.

This chain joins TRBV2 and TRBJ2-1; D is undetermined. CDR1 is SNHLY, CDR2 FYNNEI, per germline. This CDR3 has 15 amino acids. V lost 8 bases to trimming and J lost 0 bases, with 14 bases between them. CDR3 nucleotide sequence: TGTGCCAGCGTAATAGACTGGAGCTCCTACAATGAGCAGTTCTTC. This encodes CASVIDWSSYNEQFF.

The chain has TRBV5-1 and TRBJ2-3; D is possibly TRBD1 or TRBD2 (5 bases each). The length of the CDR3 is 16 residues. Trimming stripped 2 bases from V and 0 bases from J, with 13 bases between. CDR1 is SGHRS, CDR2 YFSETQ, per germline. CDR3 coding DNA: TGCGCCAGCAGCTTTCAGGGAGTACCTAGCACAGATACGCAGTATTTT. Translation gives CASSFQGVPSTDTQYF. The complete variable domain, with remaining parts taken from reference TRBV5-1 and TRBJ2-3, reads KAGVTQTPRYLIKTRGQQVTLSCSPISGHRSVSWYQQTPGQGLQFLFEYFSETQRNKGNFPGRFSGRQFSNSRSEMNVSTLELGDSALYLCASSFQGVPSTDTQYFGPGTRLTVL.

This CDR3 reads CASSLLGGGNSYEQYF. CDR3 coding DNA: TGTGCCAGCAGCTTGTTGGGCGGGGGAAACTCCTACGAGCAGTACTTC. The genes are TRBV5-6 and TRBJ2-7, with TRBD2 matching over 7 bases. Germline V gives CDR1 SGHDT, CDR2 YYEEEE. The CDR3 covers 16 residues. V was clipped by 1 base and J by 0 bases; unmatched bases: 7.

The V call is TRBV11-1, the J call TRBJ2-5; D uncertain. CDR1 is SGHAT and CDR2 is FQDESV in the germline V gene (reference sequence). The length of the CDR3 is 13 residues. V was cut by 1 base and J by 5 bases, with 8 bases left in between. The CDR3 loop reads CASSLGIAETQYF. The CDR3 coding sequence is TGTGCCAGCAGCTTAGGTATTGCGGAGACCCAGTACTTC.

The CDR3 nucleotides are TGTGCCAGTAGTATAGGGGGATACCGCCTGGGAGAGACCCAGTACTTC. It translates to CASSIGGYRLGETQYF. The chain couples TRBV19 to TRBJ2-5; D not certain. The CDR3 is made up of 16 amino acids. V gave up 1 base and J gave up 4 bases, with 16 bases separating them. Germline lookup yields CDR1 LNHDA and CDR2 SQIVND (reference sequence).

The CDR3 protein is CASSPQTNTGELFF. The CDR3 bases are TGTGCCAGCAGCCCCCAGACGAACACCGGGGAGCTGTTTTTT. V gene TRBV11-2 combines with J gene TRBJ2-2, with D hard to call. Germline CDR1 and CDR2: SGHAT and FQNNGV. The CDR3 is 14 residues long. Trimming left V 5 bases short and J 0 bases short, with 7 bases between.

Only one count was recorded for this clone. V and J are TRBV4-1 and TRBJ1-1; perhaps TRBD1 as D (6 bases). Germline V lookup: CDR1 MGHRA, CDR2 YSYEKL. The V end lost 1 base, the J end lost 0 bases, and 15 bases lay between the germline ends. This CDR3 has 17 amino acids. CDR3: CASSQAGERGMNTEAFF. The CDR3 nucleotides are TGCGCCAGCAGCCAAGCTGGGGAAAGGGGGATGAACACTGAAGCTTTCTTT.

The chain links TRBV9 to TRBJ2-1, with 8 bases matching TRBD1. The CDR3 sequence is 16 residues long. V lost 4 bases, J lost 1 base, and 7 bases stayed unmatched. In germline, CDR1 is SGDLS, CDR2 YYNGEE. In DNA, the CDR3 is TGTGCCAGCAGCACTCAGGGGGCGCAGTCCTACAATGAGCAGTTCTTC. It encodes CASSTQGAQSYNEQFF. Full variable domain (outside the CDR3, taken from reference TRBV9 and TRBJ2-1): DSGVTQTPKHLITATGQRVTLRCSPRSGDLSVYWYQQSLDQGLQFLIQYYNGEERAKGNILERFSAQQFPDLHSELNLSSLELGDSALYFCASSTQGAQSYNEQFFGPGTRLTVL.

This chain uses TRBV19 with TRBJ2-7, with D unclear. The CDR3 contains 15 residues. Germline-derived CDR1 and CDR2 are LNHDA and SQIVND (reference sequence). The V end was cut by 3 bases, the J end by 0 bases, with 12 bases between. Here the CDR3 reads CASSMQFSNSYEQYF. In nucleotides, the CDR3 is TGTGCCAGTAGTATGCAGTTCTCAAACTCCTACGAGCAGTACTTC. The whole variable domain, remainder taken from reference TRBV19 and TRBJ2-7, is DGGITQSPKYLFRKEGQNVTLSCEQNLNHDAMYWYRQDPGQGLRLIYYSQIVNDFQKGDIAEGYSVSREKKESFPLTVTSAQKNPTAFYLCASSMQFSNSYEQYFGPGTRLTVT.

The gene calls are TRBV28 and TRBJ1-4; tentatively, D is TRBD1 (6 bases). Germline CDR1 is MDHEN and CDR2 is SYDVKM. The CDR3 is 15 residues long. V was trimmed by 5 bases and J by 3 bases, leaving 13 bases between them. This CDR3 reads CASSTQGPPNEKLFF. In nucleotides, the CDR3 is TGTGCCAGCAGTACTCAGGGGCCCCCTAATGAAAAACTGTTTTTT.

The V and J genes are TRBV15 and TRBJ1-3; 7 bases are shared with TRBD1. V trimming: 5 bases; J trimming: 0 bases; junction bases outside the gene matches: 1. Germline-derived CDR1 and CDR2 are LNHNV and YYDKDF (reference sequence). This CDR3 is built from 14 residues. The CDR3 nucleotides are TGTGCCACCAGCCCAGGGGGCTCTGGAAACACCATATATTTT. Its translation is CATSPGGSGNTIYF. The variable domain in full, with the rest retrieved from reference TRBV15 and TRBJ1-3, is DAMVIQNPRYQVTQFGKPVTLSCSQTLNHNVMYWYQQKSSQAPKLLFHYYDKDFNNEADTPDNFQSRRPNTSFCFLDIRSPGLGDTAMYLCATSPGGSGNTIYFGEGSWLTVV.

This chain connects TRBV5-1 to TRBJ1-5, with D maybe TRBD1 (6 bases). Per germline, CDR1 SGHRS and CDR2 YFSETQ. Trimming shortened V by 4 bases and J by 4 bases, and 12 bases separated the two germline ends. This CDR3 region has 14 residues. This chain's CDR3 is CASSPGQPNQPQHF. As DNA, the CDR3 is TGCGCCAGCAGCCCCGGACAGCCGAATCAGCCCCAGCATTTT.

The chain links TRBV11-2 to TRBJ2-7, with a tentative D call TRBD1 (6 bases). Between the trimmed V and J ends, which lost 5 bases and 6 bases, there was a span of 14 bases. This CDR3 contains 13 residues. Per germline, CDR1 SGHAT and CDR2 FQNNGV. CDR3 sequence reads: CASSVTQGGEQYF. CDR3 nucleotides: TGTGCCAGCAGCGTTACACAGGGTGGCGAGCAGTACTTC.

With regard to this clone: The sample has other DNA sequences that encode this CDR3 too. V and J are TRBV18 and TRBJ2-2; D ambiguous. In germline, CDR1 is KGHSH, CDR2 LQKENI. The CDR3 runs to 13 residues. The V end lost 3 bases, the J end lost 4 bases, and 6 bases lay between the germline ends. CDR3 amino acids: CASSPLGTGELFF. DNA of the CDR3: TGTGCCAGCTCACCTCTGGGCACCGGGGAGCTGTTTTTT.

The chain uses TRBV29-1 and TRBJ2-7; D might be TRBD2 (6 bases). CDR3 length: 13 amino acids. V gave up 2 bases and J gave up 4 bases, with 12 bases separating them. Germline-derived CDR1 and CDR2 are SQVTM and ANQGSEA. The CDR3 is CSVEPGGRYEQYF. CDR3 DNA sequence: TGCAGCGTTGAACCCGGAGGGAGATACGAGCAGTACTTC.